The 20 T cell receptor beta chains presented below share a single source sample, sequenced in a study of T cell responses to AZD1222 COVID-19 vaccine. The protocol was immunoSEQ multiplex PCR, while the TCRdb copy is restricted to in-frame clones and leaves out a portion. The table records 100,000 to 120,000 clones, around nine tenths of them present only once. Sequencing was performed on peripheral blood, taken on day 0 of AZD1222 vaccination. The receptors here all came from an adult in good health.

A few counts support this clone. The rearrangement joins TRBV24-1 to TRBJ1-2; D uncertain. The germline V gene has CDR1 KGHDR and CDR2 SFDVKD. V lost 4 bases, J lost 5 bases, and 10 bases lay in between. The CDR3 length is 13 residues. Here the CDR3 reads CATSDPSSYGYTF. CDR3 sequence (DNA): TGTGCCACCAGTGACCCGTCCTCTTATGGCTACACCTTC.

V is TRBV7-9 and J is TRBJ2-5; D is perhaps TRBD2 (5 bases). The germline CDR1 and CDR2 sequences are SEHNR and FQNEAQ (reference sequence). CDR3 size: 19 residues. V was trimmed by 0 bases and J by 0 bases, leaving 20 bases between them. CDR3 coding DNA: TGTGCCAGCAGCTTAGCCGGGAACCGAAACTCCAAGTACCAAGAGACCCAGTACTTC. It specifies CASSLAGNRNSKYQETQYF.

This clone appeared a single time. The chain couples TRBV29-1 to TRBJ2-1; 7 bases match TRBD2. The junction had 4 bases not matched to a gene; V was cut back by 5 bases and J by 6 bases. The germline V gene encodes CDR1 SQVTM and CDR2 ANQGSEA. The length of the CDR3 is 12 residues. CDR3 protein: CSVSGTTNEQFF. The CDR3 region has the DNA TGCAGCGTTTCCGGGACTACCAATGAGCAGTTCTTC.

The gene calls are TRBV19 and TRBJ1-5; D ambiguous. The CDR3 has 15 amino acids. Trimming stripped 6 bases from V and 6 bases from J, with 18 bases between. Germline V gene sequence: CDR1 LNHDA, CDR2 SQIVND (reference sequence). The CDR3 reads CASSLGLAISQPQHF. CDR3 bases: TGTGCCAGTAGCCTCGGACTGGCGATTAGTCAGCCCCAGCATTTT.

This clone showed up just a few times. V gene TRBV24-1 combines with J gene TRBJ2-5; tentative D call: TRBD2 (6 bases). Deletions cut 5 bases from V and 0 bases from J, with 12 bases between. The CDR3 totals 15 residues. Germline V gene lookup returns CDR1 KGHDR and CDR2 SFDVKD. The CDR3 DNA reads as TGTGCCACCAGTGCGCTGGCTAGCGACCAAGAGACCCAGTACTTC. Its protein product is CATSALASDQETQYF.

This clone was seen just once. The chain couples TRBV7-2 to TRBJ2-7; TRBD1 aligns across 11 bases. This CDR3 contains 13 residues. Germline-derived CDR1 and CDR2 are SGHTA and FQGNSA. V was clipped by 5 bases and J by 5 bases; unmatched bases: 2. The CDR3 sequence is CASSVDRGHEQYF. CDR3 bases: TGTGCCAGCAGCGTGGACAGGGGGCACGAGCAGTACTTC.

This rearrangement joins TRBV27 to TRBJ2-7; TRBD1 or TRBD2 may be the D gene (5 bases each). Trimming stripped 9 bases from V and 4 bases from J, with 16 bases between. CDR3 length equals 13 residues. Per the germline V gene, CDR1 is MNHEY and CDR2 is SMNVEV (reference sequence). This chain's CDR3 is CASGRQGPYEQYF. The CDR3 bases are TGTGCCAGTGGCCGGCAGGGACCGTACGAGCAGTACTTC.

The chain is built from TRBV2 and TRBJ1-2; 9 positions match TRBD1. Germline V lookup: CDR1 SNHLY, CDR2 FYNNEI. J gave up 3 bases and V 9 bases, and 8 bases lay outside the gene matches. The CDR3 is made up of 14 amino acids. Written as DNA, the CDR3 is TGTGCCAGGAACAGGGGGCAGAGCGACTATGGCTACACCTTC. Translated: CARNRGQSDYGYTF.

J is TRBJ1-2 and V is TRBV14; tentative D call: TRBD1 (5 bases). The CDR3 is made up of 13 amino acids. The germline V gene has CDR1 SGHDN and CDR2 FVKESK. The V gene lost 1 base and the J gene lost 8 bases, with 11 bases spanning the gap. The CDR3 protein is CASSQVDGGGYTF. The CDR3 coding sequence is TGTGCCAGCAGCCAAGTGGACGGGGGAGGCTACACCTTC.

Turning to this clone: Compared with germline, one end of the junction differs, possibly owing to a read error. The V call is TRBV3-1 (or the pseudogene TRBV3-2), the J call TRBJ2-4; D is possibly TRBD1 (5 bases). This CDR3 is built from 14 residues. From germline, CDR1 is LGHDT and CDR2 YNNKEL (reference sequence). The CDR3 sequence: CASSQDWRSGRKDF. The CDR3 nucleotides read TGTGCCAGCAGCCAAGATTGGCGGTCAGGGCGGAAGGACTTC.

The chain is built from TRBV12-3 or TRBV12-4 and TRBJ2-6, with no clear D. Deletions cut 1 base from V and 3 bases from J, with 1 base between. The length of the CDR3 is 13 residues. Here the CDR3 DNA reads TGTGCCAGCAGTTTAGTTGGGGCCAACGTCCTGACTTTC. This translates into CASSLVGANVLTF.

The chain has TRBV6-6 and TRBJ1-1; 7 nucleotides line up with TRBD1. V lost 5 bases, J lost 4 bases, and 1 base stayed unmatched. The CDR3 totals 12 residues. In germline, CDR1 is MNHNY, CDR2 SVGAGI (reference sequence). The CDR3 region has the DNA TGTGCCAGCAGTAAGGGGGCCACTGAAGCTTTCTTT. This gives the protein CASSKGATEAFF.

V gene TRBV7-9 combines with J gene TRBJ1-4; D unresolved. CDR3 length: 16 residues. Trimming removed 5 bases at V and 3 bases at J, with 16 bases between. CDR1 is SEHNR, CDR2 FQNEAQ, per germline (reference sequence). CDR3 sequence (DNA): TGTGCCAGCAGCCCCGCCGCCGGCGCCTCTAATGAAAAACTGTTTTTT. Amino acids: CASSPAAGASNEKLFF.

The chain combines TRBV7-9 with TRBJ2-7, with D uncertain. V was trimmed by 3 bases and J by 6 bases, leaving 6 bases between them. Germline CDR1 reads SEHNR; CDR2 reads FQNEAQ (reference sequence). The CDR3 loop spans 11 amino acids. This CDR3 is CASSFSSEQYF. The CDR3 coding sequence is TGTGCCAGCAGCTTTAGTTCCGAGCAGTACTTC.

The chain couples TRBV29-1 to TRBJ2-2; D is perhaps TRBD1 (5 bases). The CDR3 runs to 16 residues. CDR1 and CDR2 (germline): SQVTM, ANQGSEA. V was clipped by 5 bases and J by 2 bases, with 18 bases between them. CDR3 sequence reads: CSVQGREKENTGELFF. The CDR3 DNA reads TGCAGCGTTCAGGGCAGGGAAAAAGAAAACACCGGGGAGCTGTTTTTT.

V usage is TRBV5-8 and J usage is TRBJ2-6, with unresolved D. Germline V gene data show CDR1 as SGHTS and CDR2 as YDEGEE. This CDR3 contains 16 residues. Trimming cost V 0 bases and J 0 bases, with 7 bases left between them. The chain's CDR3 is CASSLGETSGANVLTF. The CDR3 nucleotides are TGTGCCAGCAGCTTGGGAGAGACCTCTGGGGCCAACGTCCTGACTTTC.

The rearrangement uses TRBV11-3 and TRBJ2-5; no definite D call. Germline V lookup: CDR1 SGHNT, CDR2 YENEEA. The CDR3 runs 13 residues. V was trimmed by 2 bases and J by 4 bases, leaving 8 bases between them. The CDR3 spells CASSLNPGETQYF. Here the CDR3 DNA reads TGTGCCAGCAGCTTAAATCCGGGAGAGACCCAGTACTTC.

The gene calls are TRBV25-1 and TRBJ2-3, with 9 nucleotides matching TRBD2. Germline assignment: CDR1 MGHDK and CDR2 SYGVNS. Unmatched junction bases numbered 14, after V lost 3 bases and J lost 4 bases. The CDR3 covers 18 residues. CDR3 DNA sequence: TGTGCCAGCAGTGATAGAGCTAGCGGGGACCTTAGGGCAGATACGCAGTATTTT. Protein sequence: CASSDRASGDLRADTQYF.

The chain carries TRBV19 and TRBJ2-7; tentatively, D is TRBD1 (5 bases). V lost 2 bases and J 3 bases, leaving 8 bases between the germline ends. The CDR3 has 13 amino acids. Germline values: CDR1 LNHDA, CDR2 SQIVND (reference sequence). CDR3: CASSISRGYEQYF. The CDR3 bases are TGTGCCAGTAGTATAAGTAGGGGCTACGAGCAGTACTTC. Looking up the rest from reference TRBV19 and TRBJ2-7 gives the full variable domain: DGGITQSPKYLFRKEGQNVTLSCEQNLNHDAMYWYRQDPGQGLRLIYYSQIVNDFQKGDIAEGYSVSREKKESFPLTVTSAQKNPTAFYLCASSISRGYEQYFGPGTRLTVT.

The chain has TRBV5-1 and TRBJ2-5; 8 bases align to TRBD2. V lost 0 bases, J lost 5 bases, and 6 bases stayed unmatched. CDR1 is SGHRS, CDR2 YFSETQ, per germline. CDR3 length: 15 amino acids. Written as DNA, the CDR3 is TGCGCCAGCAGCTTGGTCGGGAGGGCCGGGGAGACCCAGTACTTC. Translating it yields CASSLVGRAGETQYF.